Below, 12 T cell receptor beta chains from the same sample are listed, as sequenced in a study of beta chain features in type 1 diabetes. The entirety of the isolated RNA underwent reverse transcription, so expressed TCRB transcripts were sequenced. Measured with immunoSEQ multiplex PCR; TCRdb has only the in-frame clones, and not every one. This table holds more than 300,000 clones, approximately 15% found once. The sequenced material came from naive CD4+ T cells from blood. These receptor sequences come from a woman between 18 and 29 years old in good health.

The chain couples TRBV19 to TRBJ2-1, with TRBD2 matching over 11 bases. Germline CDR1 is LNHDA and CDR2 is SQIVND (reference sequence). This CDR3 spans 15 amino acids. With V trimmed by 5 bases and J by 4 bases, 4 bases remained unmatched. DNA for the CDR3: TGTGCCAGTAGTCCAAGACTAGCGGGATACAATGAGCAGTTCTTC. This gives the protein CASSPRLAGYNEQFF.

J is TRBJ1-1 and V is TRBV7-8; D is uncertain. Trimming pared 4 bases from V and 5 bases from J, leaving 11 bases between. CDR1 and CDR2 from the germline V gene are SGHVS and FQNEAQ. This CDR3 comprises 13 residues. The CDR3 loop reads CASSSMTLTEAFF. CDR3 in DNA: TGTGCCAGCAGCTCGATGACATTAACTGAAGCTTTCTTT. Full variable domain (remainder filled in from reference TRBV7-8 and TRBJ1-1): GAGVSQSPRYKVAKRGQDVALRCDPISGHVSLFWYQQALGQGPEFLTYFQNEAQLDKSGLPSDRFFAERPEGSVSTLKIQRTQQEDSAVYLCASSSMTLTEAFFGQGTRLTVV.

This clone was observed a few times. The chain is built from TRBV28 and TRBJ1-5; 7 nucleotides align to TRBD1. The CDR3 covers 13 residues. The J segment lost 7 bases and the V segment lost 5 bases, leaving 5 bases of the junction unmatched. Germline assignment: CDR1 MDHEN and CDR2 SYDVKM. CDR3 in amino acids: CASSTTQGQPQHF. The CDR3 region has the DNA TGTGCCAGCAGTACAACACAGGGGCAGCCCCAGCATTTT.

The rearrangement links TRBV27 to TRBJ2-1; maybe TRBD2 (6 bases). The germline V gene has CDR1 MNHEY and CDR2 SMNVEV (reference sequence). The CDR3 has 12 residues. Trimming cost V 2 bases and J 10 bases, with 9 bases left between them. Here the CDR3 DNA reads TGTGCCAGCAGTTTACGGGAGCGCGAGCAGTTCTTC. It is translated as CASSLREREQFF.

The chain combines TRBV6-5 with TRBJ2-3; 7 nucleotides align to TRBD1. V trimming: 7 bases; J trimming: 3 bases; junction bases outside the gene matches: 7. Germline CDR1 reads MNHEY; CDR2 reads SVGAGI. This CDR3 contains 14 residues. The CDR3 DNA reads TGTGCCAGCAACGTGGACAGGCGTACAGATACGCAGTATTTT. This sequence encodes CASNVDRRTDTQYF.

This clone was seen more than once but under ten times. This rearrangement joins TRBV19 to TRBJ2-5, with 7 bases identical to TRBD1. Germline V gene lookup returns CDR1 LNHDA and CDR2 SQIVND (reference sequence). This CDR3 comprises 15 residues. J lost 1 base, V lost 6 bases, and 8 bases had no gene match. The chain's CDR3 is CASRSRPGGQETQYF. The CDR3 DNA reads TGTGCCAGTAGGAGTCGACCAGGGGGCCAAGAGACCCAGTACTTC.

The V call is TRBV6-5, the J call TRBJ2-3, with D uncertain. This CDR3 has 12 amino acids. Germline values: CDR1 MNHEY, CDR2 SVGAGI. V was clipped by 4 bases and J by 6 bases, with 8 bases between them. Here the CDR3 reads CASSWSGDTQYF. The CDR3 coding sequence is TGTGCCAGCAGTTGGTCCGGGGATACGCAGTATTTT.

The chain employs TRBV9 and TRBJ2-5, with 8 bases identical to TRBD1. The CDR3 extends over 14 amino acids. With 4 bases clipped from V and 5 bases from J, the junction kept 7 bases outside the gene matches. CDR1 and CDR2 (germline): SGDLS, YYNGEE. This CDR3 is CASSSRTGTETQYF. The CDR3 coding sequence is TGTGCCAGCAGCTCTCGGACAGGGACCGAGACCCAGTACTTC.

This clone was detected a few times. The CDR3: CASSVGPEGEQYF. CDR3 sequence (DNA): TGTGCCAGCAGCGTCGGCCCCGAGGGCGAGCAGTACTTC. The J gene is TRBJ2-7, the V gene TRBV9, with D perhaps TRBD2 (5 bases). Germline CDR1 and CDR2: SGDLS and YYNGEE. The CDR3 contains 13 residues. V was cut by 2 bases and J by 6 bases, with 12 bases left in between.

The sample holds a few counts of this clone. This chain joins TRBV2 and TRBJ2-5; TRBD2 agrees at 7 bases. Germline trimming cut 5 bases from V and 5 bases from J; bases unmatched to any gene: 5. The germline V gene has CDR1 SNHLY and CDR2 FYNNEI. There are 13 residues in the CDR3. CDR3 sequence: CASSRDYGETQYF. The CDR3 DNA follows: TGTGCCAGCAGTCGGGACTATGGGGAGACCCAGTACTTC.

Only a few counts were recorded for this clone. V gene TRBV30 combines with J gene TRBJ2-4, with 9 bases lining up with TRBD1. The CDR3 spans 14 residues. V was pared by 5 bases and J by 5 bases, with 7 bases of the junction left unmatched. Germline assignment: CDR1 GTSNPN and CDR2 SVGIG (reference sequence). CDR3 region: CAWDRGLRENIQYF. The DNA for the CDR3 is TGTGCCTGGGACAGGGGGTTACGTGAAAACATTCAGTACTTC.

This clone has a handful of counts. This rearrangement joins TRBV14 to TRBJ2-5, with 7 bases aligning to TRBD2. Germline V gives CDR1 SGHDN, CDR2 FVKESK. V was pared by 1 base and J by 5 bases, with 13 bases of the junction left unmatched. The CDR3 totals 17 residues. CDR3 region: CASSQGEGGSLRETQYF. In DNA, the CDR3 is TGTGCCAGCAGCCAAGGTGAAGGCGGGAGCTTAAGGGAGACCCAGTACTTC.